A single sample is the source of the 27 T cell receptor beta chains below, sequenced in a study of response to subunit inactivated influenza vaccine. TCRdb reprocessed the RT-PCR reads via MiXCR and lists one record per CDR3 protein. The table includes 500,000 to 700,000 distinct CDR3 sequences, around 21% detected once. The sample also formed part of further work on T cells expressing NK-cell markers. Per that paper: TCR beta cDNA was generated via 5'RACE template switching incorporating UMIs.

Sample: CD4+ T cells sorted from PBMCs, taken roughly 12 days after vaccination. These TCRs come from a man aged 45-65 years who received an inactivated influenza vaccine.

Remarks on this clonotype: No conserved phenylalanine or tryptophan ends this CDR3, so it is likely a read error. The chain recombines TRBV5-1 with TRBJ1-2; D possibly corresponds to TRBD1 (6 bases). Between the trimmed V and J ends, which lost 5 bases and 8 bases, there was a span of 13 bases. CDR1 and CDR2 from the germline V gene are SGHRS and YFSETQ. The CDR3 has 12 residues. CDR3 in DNA: TGCGCCAGCAGGGACAGCGCTGGCGGCTACACCGTC. This encodes CASRDSAGGYTV.

The rearrangement links TRBV15 to TRBJ1-5; no firm D call. V was cut by 3 bases and J by 9 bases, with 18 bases left in between. The CDR3 sequence is 15 residues long. Germline values: CDR1 LNHNV, CDR2 YYDKDF (reference sequence). CDR3 DNA: TGTGCCACCAGCAGGGCCTCATGGACCCTGGGGCCCCAGCATTTT. Amino acid sequence: CATSRASWTLGPQHF.

The chain uses TRBV12-3 or TRBV12-4 and TRBJ2-5, with a weak D call TRBD2 (5 bases). CDR3 length equals 14 residues. Trimming removed 6 bases at V and 4 bases at J, with 15 bases between. The chain's CDR3 is CASRPSGVRETQYF. Written as DNA, the CDR3 is TGTGCCAGCAGACCTTCCGGGGTCCGAGAGACCCAGTACTTC.

V usage is TRBV20-1 and J usage is TRBJ2-7; the D gene is possibly TRBD2 (6 bases). The CDR3 is 12 amino acids. Per the germline V gene, CDR1 is DFQATT and CDR2 is SNEGSKA (reference sequence). Trimming removed 5 bases at V and 3 bases at J, with 11 bases between. In DNA form, the CDR3 reads TGCAGTGCTCCAAGACTAGACTACGAGCAGTACTTC. Protein sequence: CSAPRLDYEQYF.

This chain links TRBV15 with TRBJ2-7; 7 nucleotides match TRBD1. V lost 1 base and J lost 1; bases outside the gene matches: 4. The CDR3 covers 15 residues. Germline V gene data show CDR1 as LNHNV and CDR2 as YYDKDF (reference sequence). CDR3 nucleotide sequence: TGTGCCACCAGCAGAGGGGAGACAGGGTCCTACGAGCAGTACTTC. This codes for CATSRGETGSYEQYF.

V is TRBV20-1 and J is TRBJ2-3; 11 bases fit TRBD2. V trimming: 6 bases; J trimming: 6 bases; junction bases outside the gene matches: 11. The CDR3 is 15 amino acids. Germline V gene data show CDR1 as DFQATT and CDR2 as SNEGSKA (reference sequence). CDR3 sequence reads: CSAADSGRGADTQYF. Here the CDR3 DNA reads TGCAGTGCGGCCGATAGCGGGAGGGGAGCGGATACGCAGTATTTT.

The chain links TRBV11-2 to TRBJ2-3; TRBD1 or TRBD2 may be the D gene (5 bases each). V was cut by 3 bases and J by 5 bases, with 12 bases left in between. There are 14 residues in the CDR3. CDR1 and CDR2 from the germline V gene are SGHAT and FQNNGV. The CDR3 DNA sequence: TGTGCCAGCAGCTTTGCAGGGAGAGGAGATACGCAGTATTTT. It yields the protein CASSFAGRGDTQYF.

V and J are TRBV20-1 and TRBJ1-6, with D uncertain. V was clipped by 3 bases and J by 6 bases, with 12 bases between them. The CDR3 has 14 amino acids. Germline CDR1 reads DFQATT; CDR2 reads SNEGSKA (reference sequence). DNA for the CDR3: TGCAGTGCTAGGCCTGCAGTGGGTAATTCACCCCTCCACTTT. Its protein product is CSARPAVGNSPLHF.

V usage is TRBV10-3 and J usage is TRBJ2-5; TRBD1 matches at 10 bases. The CDR3 spans 16 residues. Germline trimming cut 4 bases from V and 1 base from J; bases unmatched to any gene: 6. CDR1 is ENHRY and CDR2 is SYGVKD in the germline V gene. The CDR3 is CAISGPGQGPQETQYF. CDR3 nucleotide sequence: TGTGCCATCAGTGGCCCGGGACAGGGGCCCCAAGAGACCCAGTACTTC.

The rearrangement joins TRBV7-9 to TRBJ2-1; TRBD2 aligns across 14 bases. V was clipped by 6 bases and J by 7 bases; unmatched bases: 5. Germline lookup yields CDR1 SEHNR and CDR2 FQNEAQ (reference sequence). This CDR3 spans 15 amino acids. CDR3 nucleotide sequence: TGTGCCAGCAGTTACGGACTAGCGGGAGGTAATGAGCAGTTCTTC. It translates to CASSYGLAGGNEQFF.

The chain uses TRBV29-1 and TRBJ2-1; possible D gene TRBD1, 7 bases. The germline V and J ends were trimmed by 4 bases and 4 bases, with 17 bases remaining between them. CDR1 and CDR2 from the germline V gene are SQVTM and ANQGSEA. The CDR3 is 15 residues long. The DNA for the CDR3 is TGCAGCGTTGGGCCCCGACAGGGAGGTTACAATGAGCAGTTCTTC. Encoded protein: CSVGPRQGGYNEQFF.

This clonotype was observed a few times. CDR3 sequence: CASSVGQGANEQFF. In DNA, the CDR3 is TGTGCCAGCAGCGTCGGACAGGGGGCCAATGAGCAGTTCTTC. The chain employs TRBV9 and TRBJ2-1; TRBD1 agrees at 11 bases. The CDR3 loop spans 14 amino acids. The germline V gene encodes CDR1 SGDLS and CDR2 YYNGEE. Unmatched junction bases numbered 1, after V lost 2 bases and J lost 6 bases.

This clonotype was seen a few times. The chain couples TRBV28 to TRBJ2-7; 7 bases match TRBD1. The CDR3 covers 12 residues. V shed 5 bases and J 7 bases; nucleotides not matched to a gene: 5. CDR1 MDHEN and CDR2 SYDVKM come from the germline V gene. The CDR3 is CASSARGWEQYF. The CDR3 region has the DNA TGTGCCAGCAGTGCCAGGGGGTGGGAGCAGTACTTC. The complete variable domain, with remaining parts taken from reference TRBV28 and TRBJ2-7, reads DVKVTQSSRYLVKRTGEKVFLECVQDMDHENMFWYRQDPGLGLRLIYFSYDVKMKEKGDIPEGYSVSREKKERFSLILESASTNQTSMYLCASSARGWEQYFGPGTRLTVT.

This chain links TRBV10-3 with TRBJ1-2; unclear D gene. Germline CDR1 ENHRY, CDR2 SYGVKD. The CDR3 consists of 17 residues. The V gene lost 3 bases and the J gene lost 8 bases, with 25 bases spanning the gap. The CDR3 loop is CAISDGGGRTTAEGYTF. For the CDR3, the DNA is TGTGCCATCAGTGACGGTGGAGGACGGACGACGGCTGAGGGCTACACCTTC.

This clonotype appeared a few times. CDR3 loop: CAISEGTANTEAFF. The CDR3, as DNA: TGTGCCATCAGTGAAGGGACAGCAAACACTGAAGCTTTCTTT. The chain carries TRBV10-3 and TRBJ1-1; the match to TRBD1 covers 7 bases. The J segment lost 2 bases and the V segment lost 3 bases, leaving 3 bases of the junction unmatched. This CDR3 has 14 amino acids. The germline CDR1 and CDR2 sequences are ENHRY and SYGVKD.

This clonotype has more than one count but fewer than ten. This sequence joins TRBV5-6 and TRBJ1-1, with TRBD1 matching 9 bases. The ends lost 2 bases at V and 1 base at J; junction bases unmatched: 3. Per the germline V gene, CDR1 is SGHDT and CDR2 is YYEEEE. The CDR3 loop spans 15 amino acids. CDR3 amino acids: CASSFRQGGNTEAFF. In DNA, the CDR3 is TGTGCCAGCAGCTTCCGACAGGGGGGGAACACTGAAGCTTTCTTT. Using reference TRBV5-6 and TRBJ1-1 for the parts outside the CDR3, the full variable domain is DAGVTQSPTHLIKTRGQQVTLRCSPKSGHDTVSWYQQALGQGPQFIFQYYEEEERQRGNFPDRFSGHQFPNYSSELNVNALLLGDSALYLCASSFRQGGNTEAFFGQGTRLTVV.

In its sample, this clonotype was seen many times. The chain recombines TRBV20-1 with TRBJ2-7, with D unclear. The CDR3 is 12 amino acids. V lost 5 bases and J lost 5, with 13 bases in between. Per germline, CDR1 DFQATT and CDR2 SNEGSKA (reference sequence). This CDR3 reads CSAQSGRDEQYF. The CDR3 DNA sequence: TGCAGTGCTCAATCTGGGCGCGACGAGCAGTACTTC.

This clonotype was picked up a small number of times. The chain uses TRBV27 and TRBJ1-5; a possible D gene is TRBD1 (5 bases). The germline V gene encodes CDR1 MNHEY and CDR2 SMNVEV (reference sequence). The CDR3 sequence is 15 residues long. The ends were cut back, 4 bases at V and 7 bases at J, with 17 bases in the middle. The CDR3 sequence: CASSSGAPREQPQHF. The CDR3, as DNA: TGTGCCAGCAGTTCCGGCGCCCCCAGGGAGCAGCCCCAGCATTTT.

The sample holds a few counts of this clonotype. This rearrangement joins TRBV4-1 to TRBJ1-5; D unclear. Trimming shortened V by 2 bases and J by 0 bases, and 11 bases separated the two germline ends. This CDR3 is 16 amino acids long. Germline assignment: CDR1 MGHRA and CDR2 YSYEKL. In DNA form, the CDR3 reads TGCGCCAGCAGCCAATTCCCGCAAGGTAGCAATCAGCCCCAGCATTTT. Its protein is CASSQFPQGSNQPQHF.

The count of this clonotype is one. This chain links TRBV24-1 with TRBJ2-3; the D gene is possibly TRBD1 (6 bases). The V gene lost 3 bases and the J gene lost 4 bases, with 16 bases spanning the gap. Germline V lookup: CDR1 KGHDR, CDR2 SFDVKD. This CDR3 has 16 residues. As DNA, the CDR3 is TGTGCCACCAGTGATCCGGGACACGGAGTTCCAGATACGCAGTATTTT. Its translation is CATSDPGHGVPDTQYF.

V is TRBV3-1 and J is TRBJ2-1; D is unclear. This CDR3 has 11 amino acids. V was trimmed by 0 bases and J by 9 bases, leaving 3 bases between them. Germline loops: CDR1 LGHDT, CDR2 YNNKEL (reference sequence). The CDR3 sequence is CASSQEFEQFF. CDR3 sequence (DNA): TGTGCCAGCAGCCAAGAGTTTGAGCAGTTCTTC.

This clonotype was picked up a small number of times. The rearrangement uses TRBV4-1 and TRBJ1-4; D gene ambiguous. Germline V gene lookup returns CDR1 MGHRA and CDR2 YSYEKL. The V gene lost 0 bases and the J gene lost 5 bases, with 10 bases spanning the gap. CDR3 length equals 15 residues. The CDR3 is CASSQDWQINEKLFF. CDR3 in DNA: TGCGCCAGCAGCCAAGACTGGCAGATAAATGAAAAACTGTTTTTT.

The chain uses TRBV6-2 or TRBV6-3 and TRBJ1-1; maybe TRBD1 (6 bases). This CDR3 comprises 12 residues. Germline V gives CDR1 MNHEY, CDR2 SVGEGT. Trimming took off 7 bases at V and 6 bases at J, with 12 bases between the two ends. The chain's CDR3 is CASTTEGAEAFF. In DNA form, the CDR3 reads TGTGCCAGCACAACTGAGGGGGCTGAAGCTTTCTTT.

The table lists this clonotype with a count of one. The V and J genes are TRBV4-3 and TRBJ2-1; 10 nucleotides agree with TRBD2. CDR1 is LGHNA and CDR2 is YSLEER in the germline V gene. CDR3 length: 15 amino acids. V shed 5 bases and J 4 bases; nucleotides not matched to a gene: 5. CDR3 sequence: CASSLQREGYNEQFF. CDR3 in DNA: TGCGCCAGCAGCTTACAGCGGGAGGGGTACAATGAGCAGTTCTTC.

This clonotype came up a few times. The chain couples TRBV12-3 or TRBV12-4 to TRBJ2-3, with 10 bases fitting TRBD2. Trimming cost V 6 bases and J 5 bases; bases outside gene matches: 11. This CDR3 comprises 16 residues. The CDR3: CASRNQLAGYQDTQYF. For the CDR3, the DNA is TGTGCCAGCAGGAACCAACTAGCGGGGTATCAAGATACGCAGTATTTT.

The rearrangement links TRBV6-6 to TRBJ2-1; D remains ambiguous. Germline lookup yields CDR1 MNHNY and CDR2 SVGAGI (reference sequence). Trimming took off 4 bases at V and 6 bases at J, with 10 bases between the two ends. The length of the CDR3 is 13 residues. CDR3 DNA: TGTGCCAGCAGTTCGGTCAGGCGCAATGAGCAGTTCTTC. It encodes CASSSVRRNEQFF.

This clonotype was counted many times. The V gene is TRBV12-3 or TRBV12-4, the J gene TRBJ1-1, with D perhaps matching TRBD1 (5 bases). V lost 5 bases and J 2 bases, leaving 9 bases between the germline ends. The CDR3 spans 13 residues. Here the CDR3 DNA reads TGTGCCAGCAGTCCCAGGGTTAACACTGAAGCTTTCTTT. Translating gives CASSPRVNTEAFF.